In this sample, the clone carrying this TCR beta chain turned up once. CDR3-region Arm-PCR and iRepertoire HTBI primers produced the TCR beta libraries. TCRdb reprocessed the multiplex PCR reads via MiXCR and lists one record per CDR3 protein. The sample holds around 460,000 distinct CDR3 sequences, less than 25% seen once. These data belong to a study of regulatory T cells in long-lasting Graves disease. Specified time point: persistent/refractory GD, antithyroid drugs over 5 years with positive TRAb. There was RNA extracted from PBMCs, and the TCR library was made from it. This clonotype originated in a female donor with Graves disease. The specimen comprised peripheral blood mononuclear cells (PBMCs), sampled when the disease was refractory, from a patient treated with antithyroid drugs.

DNA for the CDR3: TGTGCCAGCAGTTTGCGGGGGGCGCGGTTTGAAGCTTTCTTT. Protein product: CASSLRGARFEAFF. This chain joins TRBV12-3 or TRBV12-4 and TRBJ1-1, with D perhaps TRBD1 (6 bases). Trimming shortened V by 3 bases and J by 7 bases, and 15 bases separated the two germline ends. The CDR3 consists of 14 residues.